This entry lists 29 T cell receptor beta chains sequenced from one sample in a study of spatial heterogeneity in lung cancer. The time point here: sample taken at primary tumor resection. Whole RNA, isolated from tumor, nontumor lung or frozen PBMC, was sequenced without prior sorting. TCRdb called the 5' RACE reads again in MiXCR, with one record for every CDR3 protein. The sample includes 45,000 or so distinct CDR3 sequences, 7.5% to 8% of them seen just once. The specimen comprised PBMCs, sampled at surgery. These receptors all stem from a female donor with early-stage non-small cell lung cancer.

This clonotype appeared many times. The chain is built from TRBV2 and TRBJ2-7; TRBD1 agrees at 7 bases. The CDR3 loop spans 13 amino acids. Trimming at V came to 6 bases and at J to 2 bases, leaving 4 bases not matched to a gene. The germline V gene has CDR1 SNHLY and CDR2 FYNNEI. CDR3 region: CASSKTGAYEQYF. CDR3 DNA: TGTGCCAGCAGCAAAACAGGGGCCTACGAGCAGTACTTC.

In this sample, this clonotype turned up many times. The J gene is TRBJ2-3, the V gene TRBV5-1; no clear D gene. Trimming removed 3 bases at V and 3 bases at J, with 11 bases between. The CDR3 is 14 residues long. Germline V gene data show CDR1 as SGHRS and CDR2 as YFSETQ. The CDR3: CASSSIVQTDTQYF. The CDR3 DNA follows: TGCGCCAGCAGCTCGATCGTCCAGACAGATACGCAGTATTTT.

This clonotype was detected a few times. V gene TRBV5-5 combines with J gene TRBJ1-5, with 7 bases fitting TRBD1. J was trimmed by 4 bases and V by 4 bases; bases with no gene match: 8. Germline lookup yields CDR1 SGHKS and CDR2 YYEKEE (reference sequence). CDR3 size: 15 residues. This CDR3 is CASSPQQGRNQPQHF. The DNA for the CDR3 is TGTGCCAGCAGCCCTCAACAGGGGCGGAATCAGCCCCAGCATTTT.

This clonotype was picked up many times. The chain carries TRBV7-9 and TRBJ2-5; 14 nucleotides match TRBD2. There are 18 residues in the CDR3. Germline CDR1 SEHNR, CDR2 FQNEAQ (reference sequence). Losses at the gene ends were 0 bases for V and 5 bases for J; bases not matched to a gene: 8. In DNA form, the CDR3 reads TGTGCCAGCAGCTTAGCAGGACTAGCGGGGGGCCCAGGGGAGACCCAGTACTTC. Encoded protein: CASSLAGLAGGPGETQYF. Variable domain in full (rest from reference TRBV7-9 and TRBJ2-5): DTGVSQNPRHKITKRGQNVTFRCDPISEHNRLYWYRQTLGQGPEFLTYFQNEAQLEKSRLLSDRFSAERPKGSFSTLEIQRTEQGDSAMYLCASSLAGLAGGPGETQYFGPGTRLLVL.

This chain uses TRBV4-2 with TRBJ2-3; D tentatively reads TRBD1 or TRBD2 (6 bases each). The ends were cut back, 5 bases at V and 6 bases at J, with 12 bases in the middle. CDR1 is LGHNA and CDR2 is YNFKEQ in the germline V gene. The CDR3 spans 13 residues. Here the CDR3 reads CASSAGTSDTQYF. CDR3 bases: TGTGCCAGCAGCGCGGGGACAAGTGATACGCAGTATTTT.

A word on this clonotype: A much larger clone lies one base from this, so it may be a read error. The V call is TRBV29-1, the J call TRBJ2-7, with D tentatively TRBD1 (6 bases). The CDR3 sequence is 14 residues long. Trimming took off 7 bases at V and 1 base at J, with 17 bases between the two ends. Germline V CDR1 and CDR2: SQVTM, ANQGSEA. The CDR3 coding sequence is TGCAGCGCGGTAAACAGGGCGCGGTCCTACGAGCAGTACTTC. It is translated as CSAVNRARSYEQYF.

This clonotype was observed a few times. V gene TRBV4-2 combines with J gene TRBJ2-2, with 9 bases matching TRBD1. CDR1 is LGHNA, CDR2 YNFKEQ, per germline. The length of the CDR3 is 16 residues. V dropped 0 bases and J dropped 1; count of bases not matched to a gene: 0. The CDR3 region is CASSQEGQGNTGELFF. DNA of the CDR3: TGTGCCAGCAGCCAAGAGGGACAGGGGAACACCGGGGAGCTGTTTTTT.

This clonotype was detected many times. The genes are TRBV7-2 and TRBJ1-1; D remains unclear. Between the trimmed V and J ends, which lost 3 bases and 3 bases, there was a span of 8 bases. Germline V gene data show CDR1 as SGHTA and CDR2 as FQGNSA. The CDR3 spans 13 residues. The CDR3 bases are TGTGCCAGCAGCTTTAGGGCGGACACTGAAGCTTTCTTT. The encoded protein is CASSFRADTEAFF.

The genes are TRBV5-1 and TRBJ2-3, with 7 bases fitting TRBD1. This CDR3 is built from 16 residues. Per germline, CDR1 SGHRS and CDR2 YFSETQ. V lost 5 bases to trimming and J lost 6 bases; unmatched junction nucleotides: 15. CDR3 DNA: TGCGCCAGCAGTTTAGGACAGGCCCTGCCCACGGATACGCAGTATTTT. Translation: CASSLGQALPTDTQYF. The full variable domain, in which reference TRBV5-1 and TRBJ2-3 provide the parts outside the CDR3, is KAGVTQTPRYLIKTRGQQVTLSCSPISGHRSVSWYQQTPGQGLQFLFEYFSETQRNKGNFPGRFSGRQFSNSRSEMNVSTLELGDSALYLCASSLGQALPTDTQYFGPGTRLTVL.

This clonotype appeared many times. The chain carries TRBV6-5 and TRBJ1-4; tentative D call: TRBD1 (5 bases). The CDR3 is 15 amino acids. Trimming pared 0 bases from V and 5 bases from J, leaving 10 bases between. Germline CDR1 and CDR2: MNHEY and SVGAGI. The CDR3 DNA reads as TGTGCCAGCAGTTACTCGCACAGGCCCAATGAAAAACTGTTTTTT. It specifies CASSYSHRPNEKLFF.

This clonotype appeared a few times. The V call is TRBV2, the J call TRBJ2-2; D gene unclear. This CDR3 has 13 amino acids. Germline-derived CDR1 and CDR2 are SNHLY and FYNNEI. The V gene lost 11 bases and the J gene lost 1 base, with 11 bases spanning the gap. The CDR3: CAARSENTGELFF. As DNA, the CDR3 is TGTGCCGCCAGGTCCGAGAACACCGGGGAGCTGTTTTTT. Full variable domain (rest looked up from reference TRBV2 and TRBJ2-2): EPEVTQTPSHQVTQMGQEVILRCVPISNHLYFYWYRQILGQKVEFLVSFYNNEISEKSEIFDDQFSVERPDGSNFTLKIRSTKLEDSAMYFCAARSENTGELFFGEGSRLTVL.

V is TRBV28 and J is TRBJ2-5; weak D call: TRBD2 (5 bases). The germline V and J ends were trimmed by 3 bases and 6 bases, with 17 bases remaining between them. The germline V gene encodes CDR1 MDHEN and CDR2 SYDVKM. This CDR3 has 15 residues. DNA of the CDR3: TGTGCCAGCAGTTTTGGGGTAGGAACTAGGAAGACCCAGTACTTC. Translating gives CASSFGVGTRKTQYF.

The CDR3 nucleotides are TGCAGTGCTCCCGCGAGCGGGGGGCGATACAATGAGCAGTTCTTC. Its protein product is CSAPASGGRYNEQFF. The chain combines TRBV20-1 with TRBJ2-1; TRBD2 matches 9 bases. The CDR3 contains 15 residues. Germline V gives CDR1 DFQATT, CDR2 SNEGSKA (reference sequence). After removal of 5 bases from V and 4 bases from J, the junction contained 9 bases not matched to a gene.

This clonotype was seen ten or more times. V is TRBV12-3 or TRBV12-4 and J is TRBJ2-2; possibly TRBD1 for D (6 bases). Deletions cut 5 bases from V and 5 bases from J, with 21 bases between. The CDR3 totals 17 residues. CDR3 DNA: TGTGCCAGCAGTAAACAGACAGGAGCAGAGGGGACCGGGGAGCTGTTTTTT. This codes for CASSKQTGAEGTGELFF.

This clonotype has more than one count but fewer than ten. J is TRBJ1-6 and V is TRBV18, with D possibly being TRBD1 (5 bases). Trimming took off 3 bases at V and 5 bases at J, with 11 bases between the two ends. Germline lookup yields CDR1 KGHSH and CDR2 LQKENI. This CDR3 is 15 amino acids long. The CDR3 protein is CASSPEGRNNSPLHF. The CDR3 DNA reads TGTGCCAGCTCACCCGAGGGACGGAATAATTCACCCCTCCACTTT.

The chain is built from TRBV20-1 and TRBJ2-3; possible D gene TRBD2, 5 bases. The CDR3 spans 15 residues. Germline V gives CDR1 DFQATT, CDR2 SNEGSKA (reference sequence). V was shortened by 3 bases and J by 0 bases, with 13 bases between the two germline ends. The CDR3 here is CSASLPGSSTDTQYF. The CDR3 nucleotides read TGCAGTGCTAGTCTACCGGGATCTAGCACAGATACGCAGTATTTT.

This clonotype was counted a few times. This chain joins TRBV6-6 and TRBJ1-2; D uncertain. This CDR3 has 15 amino acids. Germline V CDR1 and CDR2: MNHNY, SVGAGI (reference sequence). The germline V and J ends were trimmed by 7 bases and 0 bases, with 15 bases remaining between them. CDR3 region: CASTNLWGANYGYTF. CDR3 DNA sequence: TGTGCCAGCACTAATCTGTGGGGAGCTAACTATGGCTACACCTTC.

Ten or more counts support this clonotype. This chain joins TRBV2 and TRBJ2-1; D could derive from TRBD1 or TRBD2 (6 bases each). CDR3 length: 15 residues. The germline V gene encodes CDR1 SNHLY and CDR2 FYNNEI. V lost 3 bases to trimming and J lost 6 bases, with 15 bases between them. The CDR3 region has the DNA TGTGCCAGCAGTGATTGGGGGGCCGGGGGCAATGAGCAGTTCTTC. It encodes CASSDWGAGGNEQFF.

CDR3 residues: CASARQGADTQYF. CDR3 DNA sequence: TGCGCCAGCGCCAGGCAGGGGGCAGATACGCAGTATTTT. The chain links TRBV5-1 to TRBJ2-3, with 7 bases lining up with TRBD1. The CDR3 consists of 13 residues. V was pared by 7 bases and J by 4 bases, with 6 bases of the junction left unmatched. From germline, CDR1 is SGHRS and CDR2 YFSETQ.

This clonotype was counted a few times. The rearrangement joins TRBV7-8 to TRBJ2-5, with D maybe TRBD2 (5 bases). The CDR3 covers 13 residues. Trimming pared 6 bases from V and 7 bases from J, leaving 15 bases between. CDR1 and CDR2 (germline): SGHVS, FQNEAQ. The DNA for the CDR3 is TGTGCCAGCAGTCCCGGACTCCTAACGACCCAGTACTTC. It is translated as CASSPGLLTTQYF.

The table lists this clonotype with a few counts. The rearrangement links TRBV6-5 to TRBJ2-7, with TRBD2 matching 9 bases. The CDR3 spans 17 residues. Germline V gene data show CDR1 as MNHEY and CDR2 as SVGAGI. Trimming took 0 bases from V and 2 from J; bases not matched to a gene: 8. CDR3 region: CASSYSGRGGKTYEQYF. The CDR3 DNA is TGTGCCAGCAGTTACTCTGGGCGGGGGGGTAAAACCTACGAGCAGTACTTC.

The chain employs TRBV12-3 or TRBV12-4 and TRBJ1-6, with TRBD1 as a possible D gene (5 bases). The length of the CDR3 is 14 residues. V was shortened by 6 bases and J by 8 bases, with 14 bases between the two germline ends. The CDR3 region is CASRRRGPDSPLHF. CDR3 coding DNA: TGTGCCAGCAGGCGAAGGGGCCCGGATTCACCCCTCCACTTT.

The chain is built from TRBV7-2 and TRBJ1-5; D perhaps matches TRBD1 (6 bases). V gave up 0 bases and J gave up 4 bases, with 10 bases separating them. The V gene's germline CDR1 is SGHTA and CDR2 FQGNSA. The CDR3 has 15 amino acids. The CDR3 DNA is TGTGCCAGCAGCTTAGCCCGGGGGGCGAATCAGCCCCAGCATTTT. Amino acids: CASSLARGANQPQHF.

At least ten counts were recorded for this clonotype. This chain uses TRBV24-1 with TRBJ2-3; D not certain. The CDR3 runs to 13 residues. The V gene lost 3 bases and the J gene lost 1 base, with 4 bases spanning the gap. In germline, CDR1 is KGHDR, CDR2 SFDVKD. CDR3 DNA: TGTGCCACCAGTGATGCTGGCACAGATACGCAGTATTTT. Its protein is CATSDAGTDTQYF.

This clonotype was counted a few times. The rearrangement joins TRBV7-2 to TRBJ2-3; TRBD2 matches 16 bases. V shed 8 bases, J shed 0 bases, and the junction held 11 bases outside the gene matches. The germline V gene encodes CDR1 SGHTA and CDR2 FQGNSA. The CDR3 totals 19 residues. CDR3 sequence (DNA): TGTGCCAGCGGGACTAGCGGGGGGGTTGCGGTGAGGAGCACAGATACGCAGTATTTT. Its protein product is CASGTSGGVAVRSTDTQYF.

This clonotype was counted between two and nine times. CDR3 protein: CASSYRGHRSTEAFF. The CDR3 DNA follows: TGTGCCAGCAGCTATAGGGGACATAGGAGTACTGAAGCTTTCTTT. The chain couples TRBV7-2 to TRBJ1-1, with a tentative D call TRBD1 (6 bases). The CDR3 sequence is 15 residues long. From germline, CDR1 is SGHTA and CDR2 FQGNSA. The ends were cut back, 4 bases at V and 5 bases at J, with 17 bases in the middle.

In this sample, this clonotype turned up many times. This chain joins TRBV7-2 and TRBJ2-7; D call uncertain. The CDR3 runs 14 residues. Germline V lookup: CDR1 SGHTA, CDR2 FQGNSA. Trimming stripped 0 bases from V and 6 bases from J, with 12 bases between. The CDR3 nucleotides read TGTGCCAGCAGCTTAGCAGGTCCCCTCTCCGAGCAGTACTTC. Protein sequence: CASSLAGPLSEQYF.

This clonotype has ten or more counts. The chain recombines TRBV6-5 with TRBJ1-3; 10 bases line up with TRBD1. The V gene end was trimmed by 4 bases and the J gene end by 1 base; junction bases not matched to a gene: 7. The CDR3 loop spans 17 amino acids. Germline lookup yields CDR1 MNHEY and CDR2 SVGAGI. CDR3 DNA: TGTGCCAGCAGTTTATCCCGACAGGGGGCTTCTGGAAACACCATATATTTT. Its translation: CASSLSRQGASGNTIYF.

This clonotype was counted between two and nine times. The chain joins TRBV3-1 to TRBJ2-6; unclear D gene. This CDR3 has 17 residues. The V gene's germline CDR1 is LGHDT and CDR2 YNNKEL (reference sequence). Deletions cut 1 base from V and 4 bases from J, with 14 bases between. The CDR3 region is CASSQALTSPGANVLTF. DNA for the CDR3: TGTGCCAGCAGCCAAGCTCTTACAAGTCCAGGGGCCAACGTCCTGACTTTC.